The T cell receptor beta chain under discussion was sequenced for a study of Tregs in tolerant kidney transplant recipients. This CDR3 has 15 amino acids. Trimming shortened V by 5 bases and J by 1 base, and 12 bases separated the two germline ends. The germline CDR1 and CDR2 sequences are KGHSH and LQKENI. A note on this clone: Its specificity is not known.

Unstimulated Tregs (CD4+CD25+CD127-) and CD4+CD25- non-Tregs were sorted from PBMCs. General study results and limits: Expanding Tregs on activated donor B cells appeared to best identify donor-specific TCRbeta clones.

Assay: immunoSEQ multiplex PCR; the TCRdb copy retains only in-frame clones and omits some. The table has 240,000 or so clones, approximately 84% seen once. This chain links TRBV18 with TRBJ1-5; D remains unclear. This receptor was taken from a human donor in good health. Material: CD4+ T cells from blood. CDR3 in amino acids: CASSERQASNQPQHF. CDR3 DNA: TGTGCCAGCTCAGAGCGGCAGGCCAGCAATCAGCCCCAGCATTTT.